This is a list of T cell receptor beta chains from one sample in a study of Graves' ophthalmopathy and Graves' hyperthyroidism. TCRdb processed the multiplex PCR reads anew with MiXCR; each CDR3 protein has one entry. The table shows almost 750,000 distinct CDR3 sequences, with around 40% occurring only once. Sequencing was carried out using peripheral blood. Receptor source: an adult man with Graves' ophthalmopathy. Both conserved end residues are part of each CDR3. The D gene is left open where the match is weak. Not every row has a clone size; where given, it reads once, few, many or a size class.

>TRBJ2-7|-|few|TRBV5-5
TGTGCCAGCATCCTTTACGTTGCAAACGGGGTCGAGCAGTACTTC
CASILYVANGVEQYF
>TRBJ2-7|-|-|TRBV7-9
TGTGCCAGCAGCGACGGCCCGGGACTGAACTCCTACGAGCAGTACTTC
CASSDGPGLNSYEQYF
>TRBJ1-2|TRBD1|many|TRBV29-1
TGCAGCGCTCCGAGACAGGGGATTTTGAGTCTTGGCTACACCTTC
CSAPRQGILSLGYTF
>TRBJ2-7|TRBD1|-|TRBV7-9
TGTGCCAGCAGCTTGACGACAGGGAACTACGAGCAGTACTTC
CASSLTTGNYEQYF
>TRBJ2-7|TRBD1|many|TRBV11-2
TGTGCCAGCAGCAACAGGGGCGAGCAGTACTTC
CASSNRGEQYF
>TRBJ1-4|-|many|TRBV2
TGTGCCAGCAGTGAAGGGCGGAGCACGAATGAAAAACTGTTTTTT
CASSEGRSTNEKLFF
>TRBJ1-4|-|few|TRBV5-6
TGTGCCAGCAGCCGGAAACAGGGTTCGGATGAAAAACTGTTTTTT
CASSRKQGSDEKLFF
>TRBJ2-6|-|few|TRBV7-9
TGTGCCAGCAGCCAAGATCAGGTTCCGTGGGCCAACGTCCTGACTTTC
CASSQDQVPWANVLTF
>TRBJ2-7|TRBD1|few|TRBV7-3
TGTGCCAGCAGCAACCGGGACAGAGTTTACGAGCAGTACTTC
CASSNRDRVYEQYF
>TRBJ1-2|TRBD1|-|TRBV15
TGTGCCACCAGCGCCCGGGACAGGGGGTCCGACTATGGCTACACCTTC
CATSARDRGSDYGYTF
>TRBJ2-5|TRBD2|-|TRBV2
TGTGCCAGCAGCGGGACTAGCGGGGGGGGGGAGACCCAGTACTTC
CASSGTSGGGETQYF
>TRBJ1-6|-|many|TRBV10-3
TGTGCCATCAGCGCATCTAGGGGGGTAAGGTATAATTCACCCCTCCACTTT
CAISASRGVRYNSPLHF
>TRBJ1-4|TRBD1|few|TRBV5-1
TGCGCCAGCAGCGGGGACAGATACGAAAAACTGTTTTTT
CASSGDRYEKLFF
>TRBJ1-5|TRBD1|few|TRBV10-2
TGTGCCAGCAGTGTCGCCCTACAGGGGGCTCGACAGCCCCAGCATTTT
CASSVALQGARQPQHF
>TRBJ2-5|-|-|TRBV7-8
TGTGCCAGCAGCTCCTACGGGGTGCAAGAGACCCAGTACTTC
CASSSYGVQETQYF
>TRBJ2-5|-|many|TRBV10-3
TGTGCCATCAGCCCCGGACTAGGGGGGGAGACCCAGTACTTC
CAISPGLGGETQYF
>TRBJ2-7|TRBD1|many|TRBV2
TGTGCCAGTGAAGGGGGCGGATCAACATCCTACGAGCAGTACTTC
CASEGGGSTSYEQYF
>TRBJ1-6|-|-|TRBV19
TGTGCCAGTAGTCGGCTCTTTAGCCCTGCCGAAAATCCACCCCTCCACTTT
CASSRLFSPAENPPLHF
>TRBJ1-1|-|-|TRBV11-3
TGTGCCAGCAGCTTAGACAGGTTGACTGAAGCTTTCTTT
CASSLDRLTEAFF
>TRBJ2-5|TRBD2|-|TRBV29-1
TGCAGCGTTGAAGCCCCGGGACTAGCGGGAGAGACCCAGTACTTC
CSVEAPGLAGETQYF
>TRBJ2-7|TRBD1|many|TRBV29-1
TGCAGCGTAGGTACTCCGGGACAGAACTCCTACGAGCAGTACTTC
CSVGTPGQNSYEQYF
>TRBJ1-5|-|-|TRBV19
TGTGCCAGTAGTATCAAAGAAGGGACCGGGGAGCATTTT
CASSIKEGTGEHF
>TRBJ1-5|-|-|TRBV19
TGTGCCAGTAGTATTCCGGGAAAGGCTCAGCCCCAGCATTTT
CASSIPGKAQPQHF
>TRBJ1-1|TRBD1|-|TRBV29-1
TGCAGCGTTGAGACGACAGGGTTCGAAGCTTTCTTT
CSVETTGFEAFF
>TRBJ1-1|-|many|TRBV7-6
TGTGCCAGCAGCCCCCTCGGGGTGGGAACTGAAGCTTTCTTT
CASSPLGVGTEAFF
>TRBJ2-7|-|-|TRBV7-4
TGCGCCAGCAGCCAAGAATCGGGCCCCTCCTACGAGCAGTACTTC
CASSQESGPSYEQYF
>TRBJ1-2|TRBD1|-|TRBV5-1
TGCGCCAGCAGCTTGGGTCTGGGGTTGCCAGGGGGGCATGGCTACACCTTC
CASSLGLGLPGGHGYTF
>TRBJ1-6|-|once|TRBV15
TGTGCCACCAGCAGTGCGGGGCAGGGGAGTTCACCCCTCCACTTT
CATSSAGQGSSPLHF
>TRBJ1-5|-|few|TRBV20-1
TGCAGTGCTATCGGCACTCCCAATCAGCCCCAGCATTTT
CSAIGTPNQPQHF
>TRBJ2-7|TRBD1|many|TRBV10-3
TGTGCCATCAGTGAGGGACAGGGGGAGTACGAGCAGTACTTC
CAISEGQGEYEQYF
>TRBJ1-5|-|-|TRBV29-1
TGCAGACCGTCAGGGAATAGCAATCAGCCCCAGCATTTT
CRPSGNSNQPQHF
>TRBJ1-2|-|-|TRBV20-1
TGCAGTGCTAGAGATCCGGCCAGTAACTATGGCTACACCTTC
CSARDPASNYGYTF
>TRBJ1-1|-|many|TRBV9
TGTGCCAGCAGCGTAGACTCGAACACTGAAGCTTTCTTT
CASSVDSNTEAFF
>TRBJ2-7|TRBD2|many|TRBV9
TGTGCCAGCAGCACCACTAGCGGGAGCTCCTACGAGCAGTACTTC
CASSTTSGSSYEQYF
>TRBJ1-1|-|-|TRBV10-3
TGTGCCAGCAGTCTAACGAACGGCCTCCAAGCTTTCTTT
CASSLTNGLQAFF
>TRBJ2-2|-|few|TRBV10-3
TGTGCCATCAGACCTGGACCCAGCATCGGGGAGCTGTTTTTT
CAIRPGPSIGELFF